This TCR beta chain was captured in a study of T-cell reconstitution after alpha-beta-depleted transplantation in children. J gave up 9 bases and V 4 bases, and 7 bases lay outside the gene matches. Looked up from germline, CDR1 is SGHVS and CDR2 is FNYEAQ. This CDR3 contains 15 residues. Unique molecular identifiers were incorporated when the TCRbeta library was constructed. One entry per CDR3 protein, called by TCRdb with MiXCR from the PCR reads. The table shows more than 300,000 distinct CDR3 sequences, with around 15% occurring only once. This TCR came from a male patient between 2 and 15 years old who had a stem cell transplant for acute lymphoblastic leukemia, so the T cells may come from the graft donor. The sample consisted of PBMCs, mostly from graft donor cells, taken 360 days after TCRalphabeta/CD19-depleted stem cell transplant. The chain joins TRBV7-6 to TRBJ2-1; 12 bases map to TRBD2. CDR3 amino acids: CASSSSSGRAGEQFF. CDR3 in DNA: TGTGCCAGCAGCTCCTCTAGCGGGAGGGCCGGTGAGCAGTTCTTC.